There are many counts of the clone carrying this T cell receptor beta chain. Isolation of naive CD8 T cells was achieved by sorting on a CD8+CD4-CCR7+CD45RA+ phenotype. V lost 6 bases and J 7 bases, leaving 19 bases between the germline ends. The CDR3 loop spans 14 amino acids. Germline values: CDR1 DFQATT, CDR2 SNEGSKA (reference sequence). This sample is part of a study of molecular identifiers for immune sequencing clone quantification. MiXCR was run by TCRdb on the PCR reads, yielding one entry per CDR3 protein. The table records about 640,000 distinct CDR3 sequences, nearly 20% of them present only once.

The chain recombines TRBV20-1 with TRBJ2-1, with D maybe TRBD1 (5 bases). The material sequenced was naive CD8+ T cells from blood, with Jurkat cell RNA spiked in. Indicated subset: FACS-sorted CD8+CD4-CCR7+CD45RA+ naive T cells. This clonotype originated in a human donor in good health. Some libraries in this study had Jurkat cell RNA spiked in. This chain's CDR3 is CSALDSSYRNEQFF. CDR3 DNA: TGCAGTGCCCTTGACAGCTCCTACCGGAATGAGCAGTTCTTC.